The clone carrying this TCR beta chain was seen repeatedly, ten times or more. What it binds is not known. A single record per CDR3 protein comes from TCRdb applying MiXCR to the PCR reads. The sample has hundreds of thousands of distinct CDR3 sequences; over 25% are singletons. This specimen belongs to a study of molecular identifiers for immune sequencing clone quantification. The CDR3 runs 16 residues. V lost 5 bases to trimming and J lost 6 bases, with 20 bases between them. Using 10%, 30% or 50% RNA, naive CD8 libraries were derived from approximately 22,000 to 940,000 sorted cells. Broader study findings: Clones above 20 RNA copies held over 97% of effector molecules, under 1% in naive cells. Shared barcodes on identical TCR molecules could underestimate the sizes of highly expanded clones.

Sequenced sample: naive CD8+ T cells from blood, with Jurkat cell RNA spiked in. This sample's subset: FACS-sorted CD8+CD4-CCR7+CD45RA+ naive T cells. V usage is TRBV12-3 or TRBV12-4 and J usage is TRBJ1-5, with TRBD1 as a possible D gene (6 bases). This receptor was taken from a human donor in good health. Some libraries in this study had Jurkat cell RNA spiked in. The DNA of the CDR3 is TGTGCCAGCAGTCGCTCAAGGGAGGGAGGGGGTCAGCCCCAGCATTTT. Its protein product is CASSRSREGGGQPQHF.